The 9 T cell receptor beta chains given below trace back to one sample, sequenced in a study of beta chain features in type 1 diabetes. Whole-study findings and limits: People with Type 1 diabetes carried modestly yet significantly shorter TCRB CDR3s in all four CD4+ subsets.

For these TCRs, the target antigens are not known. Every bit of the isolated RNA underwent reverse transcription, so sequencing read expressed TCRB transcripts. Libraries were prepared by immunoSEQ multiplex PCR; TCRdb keeps only in-frame clonotypes and omits some of them. The data show some 240,000 clones, roughly 17% seen once. The material sequenced was naive CD4+ T cells from blood. The receptors shown here come from a man aged 30 to 39 with type 1 diabetes.

J is TRBJ2-5 and V is TRBV5-1, with D perhaps matching TRBD2 (6 bases). Trimming pared 4 bases from V and 4 bases from J, leaving 14 bases between. CDR3 length: 14 residues. CDR1 and CDR2 (germline): SGHRS, YFSETQ. The chain's CDR3 is CASSGPSGAETQYF. CDR3 coding DNA: TGCGCCAGCAGCGGCCCCTCGGGAGCAGAGACCCAGTACTTC.

This sequence joins TRBV10-2 and TRBJ2-5; a weak D match, TRBD2 (5 bases). The DNA end favors TRBJ2-7, so the J call may be wrong. The CDR3 loop spans 13 amino acids. From germline, CDR1 is WSHSY and CDR2 SAAADI. This CDR3 reads CASRAAGAYEQYF. The CDR3 nucleotides are TGCGCCAGCAGGGCCGCCGGGGCCTACGAGCAGTACTTC.

This clone was recorded a few times. The CDR3, as DNA: TGTGCCAGCATCTGGACAGTTAACACTGAAGCTTTCTTT. Translating gives CASIWTVNTEAFF. The V call is TRBV7-9, the J call TRBJ1-1; D might be TRBD1 (6 bases). Trimming cost V 7 bases and J 2 bases, with 11 bases left between them. The germline V gene encodes CDR1 SEHNR and CDR2 FQNEAQ (reference sequence). The CDR3 runs to 13 residues. Full variable domain (missing parts from reference TRBV7-9 and TRBJ1-1): DTGVSQNPRHKITKRGQNVTFRCDPISEHNRLYWYRQTLGQGPEFLTYFQNEAQLEKSRLLSDRFSAERPKGSFSTLEIQRTEQGDSAMYLCASIWTVNTEAFFGQGTRLTVV.

The V and J genes are TRBV7-2 and TRBJ2-7; D gene unclear. Germline V CDR1 and CDR2: SGHTA, FQGNSA. The CDR3 length is 14 residues. The V end was cut by 3 bases, the J end by 4 bases, with 13 bases between. Here the CDR3 reads CASSFSLSEYEQYF. In DNA, the CDR3 is TGTGCCAGCAGCTTTTCACTTTCAGAGTACGAGCAGTACTTC.

This clone came up a few times. This sequence joins TRBV29-1 and TRBJ1-5, with a possible D match to TRBD1 (5 bases). With 6 bases removed from V and 0 bases from J, the gap between germline ends came to 12 bases. The germline V gene has CDR1 SQVTM and CDR2 ANQGSEA. The CDR3 totals 14 residues. The CDR3 DNA follows: TGCAGCGTACTAGAAGGGACTAGCAATCAGCCCCAGCATTTT. It encodes CSVLEGTSNQPQHF. Full variable domain (missing parts from reference TRBV29-1 and TRBJ1-5): SAVISQKPSRDICQRGTSLTIQCQVDSQVTMMFWYRQQPGQSLTLIATANQGSEATYESGFVIDKFPISRPNLTFSTLTVSNMSPEDSSIYLCSVLEGTSNQPQHFGDGTRLSIL.

The genes are TRBV9 and TRBJ2-7, with 10 nucleotides matching TRBD1. In germline, CDR1 is SGDLS, CDR2 YYNGEE. J lost 2 bases, V lost 4 bases, and 6 bases had no gene match. CDR3 length: 15 amino acids. The CDR3 DNA sequence: TGTGCCAGCAGCTTTTGGGACAGGGGCACCTACGAGCAGTACTTC. Its translation is CASSFWDRGTYEQYF. Filled out from reference TRBV9 and TRBJ2-7, the complete variable domain reads DSGVTQTPKHLITATGQRVTLRCSPRSGDLSVYWYQQSLDQGLQFLIQYYNGEERAKGNILERFSAQQFPDLHSELNLSSLELGDSALYFCASSFWDRGTYEQYFGPGTRLTVT.

On this clone itself: The sample has other DNA sequences that encode this CDR3 too. The gene calls are TRBV5-1 and TRBJ2-3; D is unclear. This CDR3 is 11 amino acids long. CDR1 and CDR2 (germline): SGHRS, YFSETQ. V was pared by 0 bases and J by 4 bases, with 0 bases between. The CDR3 region is CASSLADTQYF. Here the CDR3 DNA reads TGCGCCAGCAGCTTGGCAGATACGCAGTATTTT.

V usage is TRBV9 and J usage is TRBJ2-7; D uncertain. The V and J ends lost 2 bases and 6 bases respectively, with 12 bases between them. CDR1 SGDLS and CDR2 YYNGEE come from the germline V gene. The CDR3 contains 13 residues. CDR3 DNA: TGTGCCAGCAGCGTCAGGACCCGATCCGAGCAGTACTTC. It codes for CASSVRTRSEQYF.

The genes are TRBV28 and TRBJ2-7; maybe TRBD1 (6 bases). Between the trimmed V and J ends, which lost 5 bases and 6 bases, there was a span of 14 bases. Looked up from germline, CDR1 is MDHEN and CDR2 is SYDVKM. The CDR3 is 13 amino acids. CDR3 coding DNA: TGTGCCAGCAGTCTGCAGGGGATTGTCGAGCAGTACTTC. Residues: CASSLQGIVEQYF. Using reference TRBV28 and TRBJ2-7 for the parts outside the CDR3, the full variable domain is DVKVTQSSRYLVKRTGEKVFLECVQDMDHENMFWYRQDPGLGLRLIYFSYDVKMKEKGDIPEGYSVSREKKERFSLILESASTNQTSMYLCASSLQGIVEQYFGPGTRLTVT.